These 30 T cell receptor beta chains originate from one sample sequenced in a study of cytomegalovirus exposure and HLA in healthy donors. The study ran its PCR with 60 Vbeta and 13 Jbeta primers. The assay was immunoSEQ multiplex PCR, and TCRdb's table has in-frame clones only and misses some. The table lists roughly 130,000 clones, about three quarters of them singletons. Sequences were obtained from PBMCs. These receptors came from a male donor in good health and CMV-seropositive.

The chain combines TRBV7-9 with TRBJ1-5, with no clear D. This CDR3 is built from 13 residues. The V gene's germline CDR1 is SEHNR and CDR2 FQNEAQ (reference sequence). V was shortened by 4 bases and J by 4 bases, with 8 bases between the two germline ends. CDR3 DNA sequence: TGTGCCAGCAGCTGGGCGGGAAATCAGCCCCAGCATTTT. Protein: CASSWAGNQPQHF.

J is TRBJ2-5 and V is TRBV6-5; 10 bases align to TRBD2. The tail of the sequence fits TRBJ2-7 better, so the J call may be wrong. The CDR3 runs 13 residues. Germline CDR1 and CDR2: MNHEY and SVGAGI. The chain's CDR3 is CASTGLAPYEQYF. The CDR3, as DNA: TGTGCCAGCACGGGACTAGCGCCCTACGAGCAGTACTTC.

The CDR3 sequence: CASSPWGRGETQYF. For the CDR3, the DNA is TGTGCCAGCTCCCCTTGGGGGCGGGGGGAGACCCAGTACTTC. The chain employs TRBV7-3 and TRBJ2-5, with D possibly TRBD2 on 7 matching bases. CDR3 length equals 14 residues. Between the trimmed V and J ends, which lost 8 bases and 5 bases, there was a span of 18 bases. Germline lookup yields CDR1 SGHTA and CDR2 FQGTGA.

The genes are TRBV19 and TRBJ2-7; 12 positions agree with TRBD2. CDR1 and CDR2 from the germline V gene are LNHDA and SQIVND (reference sequence). V shed 5 bases, J shed 3 bases, and the junction held 5 bases outside the gene matches. The CDR3 is 15 amino acids. CDR3 in amino acids: CASSRLAGESYEQYF. Written as DNA, the CDR3 is TGTGCCAGTAGTCGACTAGCGGGAGAGAGCTACGAGCAGTACTTC.

The rearrangement uses TRBV28 and TRBJ2-1; 11 bases align to TRBD2. Germline CDR1 and CDR2: MDHEN and SYDVKM. With V trimmed by 3 bases and J by 7 bases, 5 bases remained unmatched. The CDR3 has 15 amino acids. The CDR3 loop is CASSFLAGGENEQFF. In DNA form, the CDR3 reads TGTGCCAGCAGTTTTCTAGCGGGAGGTGAGAATGAGCAGTTCTTC.

The chain is built from TRBV19 and TRBJ2-1; 10 nucleotides line up with TRBD2. V was clipped by 0 bases and J by 12 bases; unmatched bases: 14. CDR3 size: 17 residues. The germline CDR1 and CDR2 sequences are LNHDA and SQIVND (reference sequence). In DNA, the CDR3 is TGTGCCAGTAGTATAGATTTAGCGCTAGCGGGAGAGGATCGGCAGTTCTTC. Translating it yields CASSIDLALAGEDRQFF.

This chain joins TRBV5-6 and TRBJ1-5, with 8 bases lining up with TRBD1. The CDR3 sequence is 15 residues long. The ends lost 0 bases at V and 7 bases at J; junction bases unmatched: 6. The V gene's germline CDR1 is SGHDT and CDR2 YYEEEE. The CDR3: CASSLGQGRHQPQHF. For the CDR3, the DNA is TGTGCCAGCAGCTTGGGACAGGGGAGGCACCAGCCCCAGCATTTT.

This clone was detected only a few times. The chain links TRBV5-1 to TRBJ1-1; D is perhaps TRBD1 (6 bases). V lost 3 bases and J 5 bases, leaving 14 bases between the germline ends. Germline V gene lookup returns CDR1 SGHRS and CDR2 YFSETQ. The CDR3 length is 14 residues. In DNA, the CDR3 is TGCGCCAGCAGCTCCCAGGGGATTGAGACTGAAGCTTTCTTT. It translates to CASSSQGIETEAFF.

The CDR3: CAISQGTRDYEQYF. The DNA of the CDR3 is TGTGCCATCAGCCAGGGGACACGGGACTACGAGCAGTACTTC. This chain uses TRBV10-3 with TRBJ2-7; D possibly corresponds to TRBD1 (6 bases). Between the trimmed V and J ends, which lost 6 bases and 3 bases, there was a span of 15 bases. From germline, CDR1 is ENHRY and CDR2 SYGVKD. There are 14 residues in the CDR3.

A few counts support this clone. The V and J genes are TRBV28 and TRBJ1-5; 7 nucleotides align to TRBD1. J gave up 4 bases and V 6 bases, and 9 bases lay outside the gene matches. This CDR3 has 15 residues. From germline, CDR1 is MDHEN and CDR2 SYDVKM. CDR3 DNA sequence: TGTGCCAGCAGCGAACTACGACAGGGAAATCAGCCCCAGCATTTT. Protein: CASSELRQGNQPQHF.

The chain links TRBV6-5 to TRBJ1-1; D is perhaps TRBD1 (5 bases). Germline V gene sequence: CDR1 MNHEY, CDR2 SVGAGI. This CDR3 has 15 residues. Trimming took off 1 base at V and 1 base at J, with 10 bases between the two ends. CDR3 nucleotides: TGTGCCAGCAGTTACTACGGCAGGGCGAACACTGAAGCTTTCTTT. As protein: CASSYYGRANTEAFF.

The chain joins TRBV5-1 to TRBJ2-1; 7 nucleotides align to TRBD2. V shed 1 base and J 5 bases; nucleotides not matched to a gene: 3. Germline V gives CDR1 SGHRS, CDR2 YFSETQ. The CDR3 covers 14 residues. CDR3 DNA sequence: TGCGCCAGCAGCTTGCGCGGGAGTCACAATGAGCAGTTCTTC. Translated: CASSLRGSHNEQFF.

J is TRBJ2-7 and V is TRBV30; unclear D gene. CDR1 is GTSNPN and CDR2 is SVGIG in the germline V gene (reference sequence). The CDR3 has 11 residues. Trimming took 1 base from V and 6 from J, leaving 7 bases between them. This chain's CDR3 is CAWSANGEQYF. The CDR3 bases are TGTGCCTGGAGTGCGAACGGCGAGCAGTACTTC.

This clone was observed a few times. The V gene is TRBV7-6, the J gene TRBJ2-1, with D hard to call. V was trimmed by 5 bases and J by 2 bases, leaving 13 bases between them. Germline CDR1 and CDR2: SGHVS and FNYEAQ. This CDR3 is built from 15 residues. For the CDR3, the DNA is TGTGCCAGCAGCCCCGTTTATCCCGCCTACAATGAGCAGTTCTTC. It translates to CASSPVYPAYNEQFF.

The chain links TRBV6-1 to TRBJ1-6, with D uncertain. The germline V gene has CDR1 MNHNS and CDR2 SASEGT. V was shortened by 9 bases and J by 0 bases, with 9 bases between the two germline ends. CDR3 size: 14 residues. As DNA, the CDR3 is TGTGCCAGTCAACGTAGCTCCTATAATTCACCCCTCCACTTT. Residues: CASQRSSYNSPLHF.

V is TRBV4-1 and J is TRBJ2-5; 13 nucleotides align to TRBD2. V was pared by 5 bases and J by 5 bases, with 5 bases of the junction left unmatched. CDR3 length: 15 amino acids. CDR1 MGHRA and CDR2 YSYEKL come from the germline V gene. This chain's CDR3 is CASSLLAGGVETQYF. In nucleotides, the CDR3 is TGCGCCAGCAGCTTACTAGCGGGAGGGGTGGAGACCCAGTACTTC.

The table lists this clone with a few counts. The V and J genes are TRBV5-1 and TRBJ2-3; TRBD1 might be the D (7 bases). V dropped 3 bases and J dropped 6 bases, with 23 bases sitting between them. CDR3 size: 17 residues. Per the germline V gene, CDR1 is SGHRS and CDR2 is YFSETQ. The CDR3 DNA is TGCGCCAGCAGCTGGGACCGGGCAGGGGGGATAGGGGATACGCAGTATTTT. As protein: CASSWDRAGGIGDTQYF.

The J gene is TRBJ2-3, the V gene TRBV18; D not certain. CDR3 length equals 12 residues. The germline V gene has CDR1 KGHSH and CDR2 LQKENI. V dropped 5 bases and J dropped 0 bases, with 3 bases sitting between them. The CDR3 sequence: CASSASTDTQYF. The CDR3 DNA sequence: TGTGCCAGCTCAGCGAGCACAGATACGCAGTATTTT. The full variable domain, with the rest looked up from reference TRBV18 and TRBJ2-3, is NAGVMQNPRHLVRRRGQEARLRCSPMKGHSHVYWYRQLPEEGLKFMVYLQKENIIDESGMPKERFSAEFPKEGPSILRIQQVVRGDSAAYFCASSASTDTQYFGPGTRLTVL.

Worth noting for this clone: The junction shows a germline mismatch at one end, possibly a read error. The gene calls are TRBV7-9 and TRBJ1-1; 9 nucleotides agree with TRBD1. The CDR3 is made up of 11 amino acids. CDR1 SEHNR and CDR2 FQNEAQ come from the germline V gene (reference sequence). CDR3 DNA: TGTGCCAGCAGCTTAGATAAGGGGACAGGGTTT. It encodes CASSLDKGTGF. Combining the CDR3 with reference TRBV7-9 and TRBJ1-1 gives the whole variable domain DTGVSQNPRHKITKRGQNVTFRCDPISEHNRLYWYRQTLGQGPEFLTYFQNEAQLEKSRLLSDRFSAERPKGSFSTLEIQRTEQGDSAMYLCASSLDKGTGFGQGTRLTVV.

To note about this clone: Compared with germline, one end of the junction differs, possibly owing to a read error. This chain joins TRBV7-7 and TRBJ2-5; 9 positions agree with TRBD1. The CDR3 sequence is 14 residues long. Germline loops: CDR1 SSHAT, CDR2 FNYEAQ (reference sequence). CDR3 region: CASSSQGALETQYF. Here the CDR3 DNA reads TGTGCTAGCAGCTCACAGGGGGCGTTGGAGACCCAGTACTTC.

The chain employs TRBV6-5 and TRBJ2-1; D unresolved. The CDR3 extends over 14 amino acids. The germline gives CDR1 MNHEY, CDR2 SVGAGI. V lost 5 bases and J lost 2, with 10 bases in between. CDR3 nucleotide sequence: TGTGCCAGCAGTAGAGACAATGCCTACAATGAGCAGTTCTTC. This encodes CASSRDNAYNEQFF.

The chain links TRBV5-1 to TRBJ1-1; TRBD1 aligns across 8 bases. This CDR3 is built from 14 residues. Looked up from germline, CDR1 is SGHRS and CDR2 is YFSETQ. V was pared by 4 bases and J by 0 bases, with 2 bases of the junction left unmatched. CDR3 region: CASSGQGMNTEAFF. Here the CDR3 DNA reads TGCGCCAGCAGCGGACAGGGCATGAACACTGAAGCTTTCTTT.

The chain combines TRBV7-2 with TRBJ1-2, with a weak D call TRBD1 (5 bases). The CDR3 contains 15 residues. CDR1 is SGHTA and CDR2 is FQGNSA in the germline V gene. Trimming left V 3 bases short and J 5 bases short, with 16 bases between. CDR3 residues: CASSFSRDFSYGYTF. The CDR3, as DNA: TGTGCCAGCAGCTTTTCCCGGGACTTCAGTTATGGCTACACCTTC. Combining the CDR3 with reference TRBV7-2 and TRBJ1-2 gives the whole variable domain GAGVSQSPSNKVTEKGKDVELRCDPISGHTALYWYRQSLGQGLEFLIYFQGNSAPDKSGLPSDRFSAERTGGSVSTLTIQRTQQEDSAVYLCASSFSRDFSYGYTFGSGTRLTVV.

With respect to this clone: The same CDR3 is also encoded by other DNA sequences in this sample. The J gene is TRBJ2-7, the V gene TRBV19; 7 bases line up with TRBD1. Losses at the gene ends were 5 bases for V and 2 bases for J; bases not matched to a gene: 6. Germline CDR1 and CDR2: LNHDA and SQIVND (reference sequence). The CDR3 loop spans 14 amino acids. CDR3 loop: CASSPRTGTYEQYF. The CDR3 region has the DNA TGTGCCAGTAGTCCCCGGACAGGAACCTACGAGCAGTACTTC. The whole variable domain, filled in from reference TRBV19 and TRBJ2-7, reads DGGITQSPKYLFRKEGQNVTLSCEQNLNHDAMYWYRQDPGQGLRLIYYSQIVNDFQKGDIAEGYSVSREKKESFPLTVTSAQKNPTAFYLCASSPRTGTYEQYFGPGTRLTVT.

About this clone itself: A read error may account for a junction end that differs from germline. The chain employs TRBV7-7 and TRBJ2-5, with a possible D match to TRBD2 (5 bases). The CDR3 totals 13 residues. Germline values: CDR1 SSHAT, CDR2 FNYEAQ (reference sequence). The CDR3 spells CASSLATQETQYF. The DNA of the CDR3 is TGTGCTAGCAGCTTAGCGACACAAGAGACCCAGTACTTC.

In its sample, this clone was seen once. For the CDR3, the DNA is TGCGCCAGCAGCCCCCTTATCGGGAGTTCCTACGAGCAGTACTTC. It codes for CASSPLIGSSYEQYF. This rearrangement joins TRBV4-1 to TRBJ2-7, with a weak D call TRBD2 (6 bases). The CDR3 loop spans 15 amino acids. Germline lookup yields CDR1 MGHRA and CDR2 YSYEKL. Trimming cost V 4 bases and J 1 base, with 14 bases left between them.

The chain joins TRBV19 to TRBJ1-5; the match to TRBD1 covers 7 bases. The CDR3 covers 15 residues. Trimming took 7 bases from V and 4 from J; bases not matched to a gene: 10. The V gene's germline CDR1 is LNHDA and CDR2 SQIVND (reference sequence). The CDR3, as DNA: TGTGCCAGTAACCCGAGGGGACAGTCAAATCAGCCCCAGCATTTT. Protein: CASNPRGQSNQPQHF.

This sequence joins TRBV7-9 and TRBJ1-5; 8 nucleotides align to TRBD1. CDR3 length: 15 amino acids. The germline V gene encodes CDR1 SEHNR and CDR2 FQNEAQ (reference sequence). J gave up 6 bases and V 4 bases, and 8 bases lay outside the gene matches. CDR3 DNA sequence: TGTGCCAGCAGCTACCTGGGACAGGCCCCTCAGCCCCAGCATTTT. Amino acids: CASSYLGQAPQPQHF. The variable domain in full, with the rest retrieved from reference TRBV7-9 and TRBJ1-5, is DTGVSQNPRHKITKRGQNVTFRCDPISEHNRLYWYRQTLGQGPEFLTYFQNEAQLEKSRLLSDRFSAERPKGSFSTLEIQRTEQGDSAMYLCASSYLGQAPQPQHFGDGTRLSIL.

J is TRBJ2-3 and V is TRBV19; possibly TRBD2 for D (5 bases). CDR1 is LNHDA, CDR2 SQIVND, per germline (reference sequence). With 8 bases removed from V and 0 bases from J, the gap between germline ends came to 18 bases. The CDR3 is 16 residues long. The CDR3 nucleotides read TGTGCCAGTGCCTCGGGAACGAAAATCAGCACAGATACGCAGTATTTT. It specifies CASASGTKISTDTQYF. Full variable domain (missing parts from reference TRBV19 and TRBJ2-3): DGGITQSPKYLFRKEGQNVTLSCEQNLNHDAMYWYRQDPGQGLRLIYYSQIVNDFQKGDIAEGYSVSREKKESFPLTVTSAQKNPTAFYLCASASGTKISTDTQYFGPGTRLTVL.

This clone appeared a single time. V usage is TRBV7-9 and J usage is TRBJ1-1, with 8 bases matching TRBD1. The CDR3 totals 14 residues. V was pared by 1 base and J by 4 bases, with 2 bases of the junction left unmatched. Germline lookup yields CDR1 SEHNR and CDR2 FQNEAQ (reference sequence). The CDR3 DNA follows: TGTGCCAGCAGCTTAGTGACAGGGGCCACTGAAGCTTTCTTT. This translates into CASSLVTGATEAFF.